These 19 T cell receptor beta chains were sequenced from one sample in a study of control samples from healthy donors and cancer patients. Measured with immunoSEQ multiplex PCR; TCRdb has only the in-frame clones, and not every one. The data show tens of thousands of clones, approximately 91% seen once. The sequenced sample consisted of PBMCs. The receptor source for this set is a man in his fifties with lung cancer.

In DNA, the CDR3 is TGCGCCAGCAGCCAAGATTGGGCAGGGGGCCTCTATGGCTACACCTTC. Its translation is CASSQDWAGGLYGYTF. The V call is TRBV4-3, the J call TRBJ1-2; 8 positions agree with TRBD1. V shed 0 bases and J 4 bases; nucleotides not matched to a gene: 7. Germline V lookup: CDR1 LGHNA, CDR2 YSLEER. The CDR3 spans 16 residues.

This clone occurred once. Different DNA sequences within this sample yield the same CDR3. The chain recombines TRBV6-5 with TRBJ2-7; the D gene is possibly TRBD1 (6 bases). The CDR3 length is 12 residues. V dropped 4 bases and J dropped 4 bases, with 8 bases sitting between them. Germline assignment: CDR1 MNHEY and CDR2 SVGAGI. Written as DNA, the CDR3 is TGTGCCAGCAGTTCGGACAGTTACGAGCAGTACTTC. This translates into CASSSDSYEQYF.

The J gene is TRBJ2-4, the V gene TRBV5-1; D remains unclear. This CDR3 contains 17 residues. CDR1 SGHRS and CDR2 YFSETQ come from the germline V gene. V lost 0 bases to trimming and J lost 5 bases, with 18 bases between them. In DNA, the CDR3 is TGCGCCAGCAGCTTGGTAGGTCTAAGGACGAACGAAAACATTCAGTACTTC. This encodes CASSLVGLRTNENIQYF.

This chain's CDR3 is CASSYNSPLHF. DNA of the CDR3: TGTGCCAGCAGTTATAATTCACCCCTCCACTTT. The V call is TRBV28, the J call TRBJ1-6, with D unresolved. CDR1 is MDHEN and CDR2 is SYDVKM in the germline V gene. The CDR3 runs to 11 residues. The ends were cut back, 4 bases at V and 5 bases at J, with 0 bases in the middle.

This chain uses TRBV6-5 with TRBJ2-2; D remains ambiguous. The germline gives CDR1 MNHEY, CDR2 SVGAGI. This CDR3 comprises 15 residues. V shed 0 bases and J shed 6 bases, with 11 bases lying between them. This chain's CDR3 is CASSYSIGGPGELFF. Written as DNA, the CDR3 is TGTGCCAGCAGTTACTCGATCGGTGGTCCCGGGGAGCTGTTTTTT.

This chain connects TRBV6-5 to TRBJ1-2; 7 bases map to TRBD1. Per the germline V gene, CDR1 is MNHEY and CDR2 is SVGAGI. The CDR3 length is 15 residues. J gave up 4 bases and V 6 bases, and 11 bases lay outside the gene matches. Written as DNA, the CDR3 is TGTGCCAGCAGCGGCAACGGACAGGTTGGCTATGGCTACACCTTC. Translation: CASSGNGQVGYGYTF.

The V call is TRBV11-2, the J call TRBJ2-7; TRBD1 aligns across 12 bases. V lost 5 bases, J lost 6 bases, and 11 bases stayed unmatched. The CDR3 extends over 16 amino acids. The germline gives CDR1 SGHAT, CDR2 FQNNGV. The DNA of the CDR3 is TGTGCCAGCAGCCCCCTAACCGGGACAGGGGGCCTCGAGCAGTACTTC. It specifies CASSPLTGTGGLEQYF.

The V and J genes are TRBV11-2 and TRBJ1-2; D is possibly TRBD1 (6 bases). Between the trimmed V and J ends, which lost 1 base and 4 bases, there was a span of 16 bases. The CDR3 runs to 16 residues. The germline CDR1 and CDR2 sequences are SGHAT and FQNNGV. CDR3 in amino acids: CASSLVGGAPSYGYTF. CDR3 DNA: TGTGCCAGCAGCTTAGTCGGGGGGGCGCCCTCCTATGGCTACACCTTC.

This chain joins TRBV7-9 and TRBJ2-5, with D possibly being TRBD1 (6 bases). CDR3 length: 15 amino acids. Deletions cut 5 bases from V and 4 bases from J, with 17 bases between. Germline values: CDR1 SEHNR, CDR2 FQNEAQ (reference sequence). This CDR3 is CASSIRGLDGETQYF. As DNA, the CDR3 is TGTGCCAGCAGCATCAGGGGTTTGGATGGAGAGACCCAGTACTTC.

J is TRBJ1-5 and V is TRBV27, with 9 bases fitting TRBD1. There are 15 residues in the CDR3. Trimming took 6 bases from V and 1 from J; bases not matched to a gene: 4. Looked up from germline, CDR1 is MNHEY and CDR2 is SMNVEV (reference sequence). CDR3 DNA: TGTGCCAGCAGCTGGACAGGGGACAGCAATCAGCCCCAGCATTTT. This gives the protein CASSWTGDSNQPQHF.

This chain links TRBV5-1 with TRBJ2-1; D is possibly TRBD1 (6 bases). Trimming left V 5 bases short and J 5 bases short, with 11 bases between. Germline V CDR1 and CDR2: SGHRS, YFSETQ. This CDR3 comprises 13 residues. The CDR3 protein is CASRAGADNEQFF. The DNA for the CDR3 is TGCGCCAGCAGGGCAGGGGCGGACAATGAGCAGTTCTTC.

The chain carries TRBV5-5 and TRBJ1-1, with D possibly TRBD1 on 6 matching bases. V was cut by 4 bases and J by 3 bases, with 13 bases left in between. CDR1 and CDR2 (germline): SGHKS, YYEKEE (reference sequence). The length of the CDR3 is 14 residues. This CDR3 is CASSRAYRDTEAFF. The CDR3 DNA reads as TGTGCCAGCAGCCGGGCCTACAGGGACACTGAAGCTTTCTTT.

The genes are TRBV5-6 and TRBJ2-7; 9 nucleotides match TRBD1. CDR1 and CDR2 from the germline V gene are SGHDT and YYEEEE. This CDR3 comprises 15 residues. V shed 2 bases and J 4 bases; nucleotides not matched to a gene: 7. CDR3 DNA sequence: TGTGCCAGCAGCTTTGTCCCGGGACAGGGTTACGAGCAGTACTTC. Translation gives CASSFVPGQGYEQYF.

The V call is TRBV19, the J call TRBJ2-7, with 8 bases lining up with TRBD1. V lost 6 bases and J lost 5; bases outside the gene matches: 9. The CDR3 sequence is 14 residues long. Germline V CDR1 and CDR2: LNHDA, SQIVND (reference sequence). The CDR3 region is CASSLTGATDEQYF. In DNA form, the CDR3 reads TGTGCCAGTAGCCTGACAGGGGCAACAGACGAGCAGTACTTC.

The V gene is TRBV24-1, the J gene TRBJ2-5, with 7 bases that match TRBD2. CDR1 is KGHDR, CDR2 SFDVKD, per germline. After removal of 3 bases from V and 4 bases from J, the junction contained 1 base not matched to a gene. The CDR3 is 13 amino acids. In DNA form, the CDR3 reads TGTGCCACCAGTGATGGGGGGGGAGAGACCCAGTACTTC. Protein product: CATSDGGGETQYF.

This clone came up once. CDR3 sequence (DNA): TGTCCCACAAAACCGCCGCCGGGGGGGCCTCAAGAGACCCAGTACTTC. Translated, it gives CPTKPPPGGPQETQYF. The rearrangement uses TRBV6-6 and TRBJ2-5, with TRBD2 matching 8 bases. The CDR3 loop spans 16 amino acids. Germline V gene data show CDR1 as MNHNY and CDR2 as SVGAGI (reference sequence).

This clone was picked up one time. The rearrangement links TRBV6-6 to TRBJ1-1; 8 bases fit TRBD1. Germline V gene lookup returns CDR1 MNHNY and CDR2 SVGAGI (reference sequence). V shed 2 bases and J 2 bases; nucleotides not matched to a gene: 4. CDR3 length: 15 amino acids. CDR3: CASSYQDRVNTEAFF. The CDR3 bases are TGTGCCAGCAGTTACCAGGACAGGGTTAACACTGAAGCTTTCTTT.

The rearrangement links TRBV28 to TRBJ1-2, with TRBD1 matching over 10 bases. The CDR3 extends over 13 amino acids. V was pared by 5 bases and J by 8 bases, with 5 bases of the junction left unmatched. Germline CDR1 and CDR2: MDHEN and SYDVKM. CDR3 sequence (DNA): TGTGCCAGCAGTCCCTCGACAGGGGGCGGCTACACCTTC. Translating it yields CASSPSTGGGYTF.

V usage is TRBV9 and J usage is TRBJ1-5; TRBD1 might be the D (5 bases). Trimming cost V 4 bases and J 2 bases, with 16 bases left between them. The CDR3 extends over 16 amino acids. Germline V gene data show CDR1 as SGDLS and CDR2 as YYNGEE. CDR3 residues: CASSPHRLWGNQPQHF. The CDR3 DNA sequence: TGTGCCAGCAGCCCCCACAGGCTTTGGGGCAATCAGCCCCAGCATTTT.